Reported below is one T cell receptor (beta chain). The antigen it binds to is not known. Within one base of it there is no much larger clone, and no base qualities were kept. The data originate from a study of shared clonotypes between healthy human individuals (dated by TCRdb to the early 2020s). Study-level background: The cohort comprised two women and a few men aged 18 to 49 years. Between about 0.94 and 10 billion PBMCs per donor were obtained by leukapheresis. For each donor, CD4 naive and CD4 memory were each run on three plates, CD8 naive on two plates, and CD8 memory on one plate. To increase sequencing depth and limit assay-specific biases, different laboratories used diverse techniques to prepare libraries and sequence TCR repertoires. Blood TCR repertoires of about 5 healthy adults were deeply sequenced to estimate repertoire size and the extent of clonotype sharing between individuals. Study-level results and caveats: Compared with non-shared clonotypes, the clonotypes found in all four sorted-subset donors had higher generation probabilities. Sampling was restricted to blood, and TCR repertoires in tissues likely differ from the TCR repertoires found in blood. Even with the large sequencing depth, rarefaction of the sorted-subset datasets indicated that sequencing was incomplete. When a handful of donors were compared, the shared fraction of clonotypes was about 5.2% for naive CD4, 3.5% for naive CD8, 2% to 2.5% for memory CD4, and roughly 0.43% for memory CD8. Pairwise subsampling indicated that sequencing depth was expected to affect the degree of clonotype sharing among donors. Naive subsets generally had larger estimated clonotype richness than memory subsets did. The small number of donors limited the genetic and exposure-history diversity represented.

Donors were healthy HIV-negative adults with no recently reported acute infections or vaccinations. Every donor was a Caucasian adult residing in Nashville, Tennessee, USA. CD4+ T cells were enriched through magnetic negative selection, after which naive cells were positively selected on CD45RA and the remaining negative fraction served as the memory subset. After blood collection by leukapheresis, PBMCs were isolated using Ficoll-Histopaque density gradient centrifugation and then cryopreserved in the vapor phase of liquid nitrogen. Analytical flow cytometry was used to check the purity and quantity of every magnetically sorted T cell population. From each sorted fraction, genomic DNA was isolated and quantified by UV absorbance on a Nanodrop 2000c. Using the deep immunoSEQ assay, multiplex PCR amplified TCR CDR3 regions from genomic DNA. For each cell subset, the extracted genomic DNA was distributed evenly across all wells of several immunoSEQ 96-well plates, and each plate served as one replicate. Each replicate PCR for sorted subsets received around 200 ng genomic DNA, equal to roughly 29,000 T cell genomes. The purified libraries were quantified using a Qubit 3.0 fluorometer, sized with a Bioanalyzer 2100, and then quantified again using the KAPA Library Quantification kit. A separate single-read 150-cycle Illumina NextSeq 550 flow cell was used to sequence each immunoSEQ 96-well plate. The paper's processing steps were these. Because only junctional sequences without quality scores were contained in the immunoSEQ output, filtering matching that applied to full-length reads could not be performed. To assign V/J genes and CDR3, sequences were annotated using PyIR, a Python wrapper for IgBLAST v1.9, with IMGT germline references. Reads were removed for weak V/J assignments (E-value above 1e-6), missing CDR3, stop codons, out-of-frame junctions, or ambiguous translated residues. V3J clonotypes were defined as sequences sharing the same inferred V gene, J gene, and CDR3 amino acid sequence. Percentage overlap between repertoires was computed as shared unique clonotypes divided by the size of the smaller repertoire. Three approaches were used to assess repertoire richness: RTK rarefaction, the Chao1 estimator, and Recon v2.1 estimates of unobserved clonotypes. OLGA was used to compute generation probabilities for all TCRbeta clonotypes that the gDNA method yielded from a handful of donors. TCRdb took this table from immuneACCESS and kept in-frame rearrangements with V and J called. Such tables lack part of the clones; where checked against another copy, unresolved V genes explain under half of the gap, and the rest is unexplained. That table is the source of V, J and clone size, and D and trimming were worked out from the DNA. The sample includes roughly 1,100,000 clones, with approximately 68% observed a single time. The ten largest clones add up to about 1.5% of the sample.

Material for sequencing was memory CD4+ T cells sorted from blood. The cell subset or site label, as the study defines it: CD45RA-negative fraction. The TCR sequence derives from a man younger than 30 in good health.

The CDR3 protein sequence reads: CACSPGGSSYEQYF. The nucleotide sequence reads TGTGCCTGTTCGCCCGGGGGCAGCTCCTACGAGCAGTACTTC. This sequence uses TRBV30 and TRBJ2-7; the D segment may tentatively be TRBD1 or TRBD2, each giving 6 matched bases. CDR3 length: 14 amino acids, cysteine to phenylalanine. Just the 42-base CDR3 DNA is kept, in frame starting at base 1. The germline V gene (reference sequence) sets CDR1 to GTSNPN and CDR2 to SVGIG. V loses 6 bases of germline sequence and J loses 0 bases, and the interval between the two ends is 15 bases.